The clone carrying this T cell receptor (beta chain) has more than one count but fewer than ten. Its target is not known. The data were taken from a study of shared clonotypes between healthy human individuals. General study results and limits: In general, naive subsets displayed greater estimated richness than memory subsets did. It was the non-shared clonotypes that had lower generation probabilities than clonotypes shared by all four donors. A small donor pool kept down the genetic and exposure-history diversity that was represented.

Sequencing was performed with immunoSEQ multiplex PCR; in TCRdb, only in-frame clones are kept and a portion is missing. The repertoire holds approximately 320,000 clones, with about nine tenths as singletons. This CDR3 has 14 residues. CDR1 and CDR2 (germline): SEHNR, FQNEAQ (reference sequence). Trimming stripped 5 bases from V and 4 bases from J, with 13 bases between. What was sequenced was memory CD8+ T cells sorted from blood. Subset meaning: CD45RO+ cells pooled with CCR7-negative TemRA cells. The rearrangement uses TRBV7-9 and TRBJ2-3; D is unclear. The sequence came from a young man in good health. The CDR3 region has the DNA TGTGCCAGCAGCGATACCTACGTGGCAGATACGCAGTATTTT. Protein sequence: CASSDTYVADTQYF. Supplemented by reference TRBV7-9 and TRBJ2-3, the full variable domain reads DTGVSQNPRHKITKRGQNVTFRCDPISEHNRLYWYRQTLGQGPEFLTYFQNEAQLEKSRLLSDRFSAERPKGSFSTLEIQRTEQGDSAMYLCASSDTYVADTQYFGPGTRLTVL.